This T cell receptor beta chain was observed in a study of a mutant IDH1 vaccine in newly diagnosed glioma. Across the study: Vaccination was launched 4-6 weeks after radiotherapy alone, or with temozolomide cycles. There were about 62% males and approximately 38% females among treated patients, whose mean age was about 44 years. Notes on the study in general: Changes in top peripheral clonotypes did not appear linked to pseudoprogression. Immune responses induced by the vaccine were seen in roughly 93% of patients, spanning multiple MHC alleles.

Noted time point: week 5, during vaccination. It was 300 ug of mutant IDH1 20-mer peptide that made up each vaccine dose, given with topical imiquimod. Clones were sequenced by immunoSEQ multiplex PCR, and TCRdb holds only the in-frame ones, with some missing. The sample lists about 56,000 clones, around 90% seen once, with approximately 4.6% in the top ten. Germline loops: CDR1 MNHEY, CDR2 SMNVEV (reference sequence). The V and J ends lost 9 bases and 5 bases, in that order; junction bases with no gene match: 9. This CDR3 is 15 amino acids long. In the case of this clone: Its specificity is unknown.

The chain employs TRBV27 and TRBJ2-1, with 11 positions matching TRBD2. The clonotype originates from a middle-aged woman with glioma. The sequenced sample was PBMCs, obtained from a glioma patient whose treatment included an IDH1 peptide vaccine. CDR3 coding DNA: TGTGCCAGTAGCTCCGGGACTAGCGGTAACAATGAGCAGTTCTTC. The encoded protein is CASSSGTSGNNEQFF.